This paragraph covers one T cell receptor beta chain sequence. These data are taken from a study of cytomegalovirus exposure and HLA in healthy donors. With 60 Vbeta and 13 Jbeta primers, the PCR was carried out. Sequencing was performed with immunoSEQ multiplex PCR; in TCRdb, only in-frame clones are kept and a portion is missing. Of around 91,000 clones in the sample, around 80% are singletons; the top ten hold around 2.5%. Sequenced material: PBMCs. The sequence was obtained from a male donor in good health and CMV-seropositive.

The CDR3 spells CACYRGGVNSPLHF. The CDR3 nucleotides read TGTGCCTGCTACCGAGGGGGGGTGAATTCACCCCTCCACTTT. The chain employs TRBV30 and TRBJ1-6, with D tentatively TRBD1 (6 bases). The CDR3 spans 14 residues. Between the trimmed V and J ends, which lost 6 bases and 7 bases, there was a span of 16 bases. Per germline, CDR1 GTSNPN and CDR2 SVGIG (reference sequence).